This is a list of T cell receptor beta chains from one sample in a study of cytomegalovirus exposure and HLA in healthy donors. The assay was immunoSEQ multiplex PCR, and TCRdb's table has in-frame clones only and misses some. The sample yields around 130,000 clones, about three fifths seen once. The sequenced sample was PBMCs. The receptors stem from a woman between 35 and 50 years old in good health and CMV-seropositive. The CDR3 runs from the conserved cysteine through the conserved F or W. The D gene is left open where the match is weak.

>TRBJ2-7|TRBD2|TRBV28
CASSPLAGVEYF
>TRBJ1-6|-|TRBV5-1
CATRDLTGGSPLHF
>TRBJ2-3|TRBD1|TRBV6-5
CASSYPGQGTDTQYF
>TRBJ1-1|TRBD1|TRBV19
CASTLDRVTEAFF
>TRBJ2-7|TRBD2|TRBV5-4
CASSLDGGRDEQYF
>TRBJ2-1|TRBD2|TRBV5-6
CASSLLLAGDDEQFF
>TRBJ1-1|TRBD1|TRBV29-1
CSVDSTGGYTEAFF
>TRBJ2-1|TRBD2|TRBV9
CASSIIRTSGSYNEQFF
>TRBJ2-7|TRBD2|TRBV4-1
CASSQGELADYEQYF
>TRBJ2-3|TRBD2|TRBV6-6
CASSDAGGSTDTQYF
>TRBJ2-3|TRBD2|TRBV5-4
CASSPAGDHTQYF
>TRBJ2-1|-|TRBV27
CASSKGLGFGGYNEQFF
>TRBJ2-5|-|TRBV11-3
CASSPGDGETQYF
>TRBJ1-1|TRBD1|TRBV7-6
CASSFTGEVTEAFF
>TRBJ2-7|TRBD1|TRBV2
CASTLQGSEYEQYF
>TRBJ1-1|-|TRBV14
CASSQDLGGEAFF
>TRBJ2-7|-|TRBV25-1
CASSPPGRPYEQYF
>TRBJ2-7|TRBD1|TRBV9
CASSVGQGYYEQYF
>TRBJ2-3|-|TRBV2
CASSEGQGADTQYF
>TRBJ2-7|TRBD2|TRBV7-9
CASSSILGGTSGTPYEQYF
>TRBJ2-1|-|TRBV5-1
CASSLGGRDMDEQFF
>TRBJ1-5|-|TRBV27
CASSFWGPDSNQPQHF
>TRBJ2-1|TRBD2|TRBV11-3
CASSRWEGDEQFF
>TRBJ2-1|-|TRBV9
CASSPQWQGFGNEQFF
>TRBJ2-2|TRBD2|TRBV9
CASSPTGTTNTGELFF
>TRBJ1-2|TRBD1|TRBV6-1
CASSEEEGTGNYGYTF
>TRBJ2-3|TRBD1|TRBV4-1
CASSSGQGPTDTQYF
>TRBJ2-7|-|TRBV9
CASPRRLEPHEQYF
>TRBJ2-7|TRBD2|TRBV7-6
CASSPGGLAGSEQYF
>TRBJ2-5|-|TRBV5-6
CASTAGVTQYF
>TRBJ2-2|-|TRBV7-2
CASSWRTGNTGELFF
>TRBJ2-7|-|TRBV21-1
CASPRLAGASYGYEQYF
>TRBJ2-5|TRBD1|TRBV6-1
CASSAGTGEVETQYF
>TRBJ1-2|-|TRBV4-2
CASSQATANYGYTF
>TRBJ2-1|TRBD2|TRBV5-1
CASSLATSGEEQFF
>TRBJ1-1|TRBD1|TRBV19
CASSRAGTGPNTEAFF
>TRBJ2-5|TRBD1|TRBV29-1
CSVEGGQVTETQYF